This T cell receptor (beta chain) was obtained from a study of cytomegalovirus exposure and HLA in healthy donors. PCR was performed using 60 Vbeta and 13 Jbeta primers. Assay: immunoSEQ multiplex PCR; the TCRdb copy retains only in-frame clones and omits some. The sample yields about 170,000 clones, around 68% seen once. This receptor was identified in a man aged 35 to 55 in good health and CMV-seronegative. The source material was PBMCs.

The CDR3 loop reads CATFGLAGTDTQYF. The DNA of the CDR3 is TGTGCCACATTCGGACTAGCGGGAACAGATACGCAGTATTTT. The V gene is TRBV10-3, the J gene TRBJ2-3, with 12 bases aligning to TRBD2. V dropped 10 bases and J dropped 3; count of bases not matched to a gene: 5. There are 14 residues in the CDR3. CDR1 is ENHRY, CDR2 SYGVKD, per germline.